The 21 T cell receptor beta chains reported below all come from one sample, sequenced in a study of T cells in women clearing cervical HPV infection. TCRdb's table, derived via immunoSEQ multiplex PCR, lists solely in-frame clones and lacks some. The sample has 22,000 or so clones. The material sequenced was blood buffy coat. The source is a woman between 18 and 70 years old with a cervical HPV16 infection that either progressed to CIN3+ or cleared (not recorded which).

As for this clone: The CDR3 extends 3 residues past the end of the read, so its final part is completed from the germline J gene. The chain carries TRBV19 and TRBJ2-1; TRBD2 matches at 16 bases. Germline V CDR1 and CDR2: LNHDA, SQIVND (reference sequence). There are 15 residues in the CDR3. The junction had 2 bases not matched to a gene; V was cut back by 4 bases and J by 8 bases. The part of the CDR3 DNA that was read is TGTGCCAGTAGTACCGGGACTAGCGGGAGGGATGAG. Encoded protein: CASSTGTSGRDE. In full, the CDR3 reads CASSTGTSGRDEQFF.

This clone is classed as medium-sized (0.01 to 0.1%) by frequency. This CDR3 is CASSPLPGGIVTDTQYF. The sequenced CDR3 bases are TGTGCCAGCTCACCCCTTCCTGGCGGGATCGTCACAGATACG. The chain carries TRBV18 and TRBJ2-3, with a possible D match to TRBD2 (6 bases). Read data end 3 residues before the CDR3 end; the end is taken from the germline J gene. CDR3 length: 17 amino acids. The ends were cut back, 3 bases at V and 2 bases at J, with 18 bases in the middle. Germline V gene sequence: CDR1 KGHSH, CDR2 LQKENI.

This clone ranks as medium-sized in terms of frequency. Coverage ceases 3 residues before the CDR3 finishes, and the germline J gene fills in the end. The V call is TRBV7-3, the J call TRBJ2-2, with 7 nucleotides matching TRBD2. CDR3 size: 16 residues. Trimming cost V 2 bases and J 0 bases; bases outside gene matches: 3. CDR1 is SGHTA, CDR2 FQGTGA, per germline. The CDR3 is CASSLLGGANTGELFF. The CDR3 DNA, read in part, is TGTGCCAGCAGCTTATTGGGGGGGGCGAACACCGGGGAG.

CDR3 residues: CASSPRQGRATQYF. Incomplete CDR3 DNA: TGTGCCAGCAGCCCAAGACAGGGGAGGGCTACG. The gene calls are TRBV5-5 and TRBJ2-3; TRBD1 might be the D (8 bases). The CDR3 extends 3 residues past the end of the read, so its final part is completed from the germline J gene. The CDR3 sequence is 14 residues long. With 4 bases removed from V and 8 bases from J, the gap between germline ends came to 17 bases. CDR1 is SGHKS, CDR2 YYEKEE, per germline (reference sequence).

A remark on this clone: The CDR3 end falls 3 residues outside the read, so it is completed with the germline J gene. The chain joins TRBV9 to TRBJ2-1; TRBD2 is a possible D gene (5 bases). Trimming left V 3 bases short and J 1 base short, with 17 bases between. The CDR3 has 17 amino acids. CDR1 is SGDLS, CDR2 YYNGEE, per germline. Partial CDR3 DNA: TGTGCCAGCAGCGGCCGGGGATCGGGGAATTCCTACAATGAG. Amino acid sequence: CASSGRGSGNSYNE. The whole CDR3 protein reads CASSGRGSGNSYNEQFF.

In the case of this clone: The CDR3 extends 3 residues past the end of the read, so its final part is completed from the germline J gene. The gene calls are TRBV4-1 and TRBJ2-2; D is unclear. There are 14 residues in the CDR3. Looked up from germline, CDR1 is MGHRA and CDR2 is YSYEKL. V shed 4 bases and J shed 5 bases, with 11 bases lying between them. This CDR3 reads CASSLPLSTGELFF. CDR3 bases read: TGCGCCAGCAGCCTCCCCTTATCGACCGGGGAG.

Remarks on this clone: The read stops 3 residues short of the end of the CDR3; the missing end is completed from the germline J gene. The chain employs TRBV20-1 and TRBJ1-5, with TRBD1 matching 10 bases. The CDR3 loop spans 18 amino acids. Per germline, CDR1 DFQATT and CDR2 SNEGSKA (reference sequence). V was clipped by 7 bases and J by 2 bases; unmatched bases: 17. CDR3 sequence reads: CSVQSVEGGTGGNQPQHF. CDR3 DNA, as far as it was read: TGCAGTGTCCAGAGCGTCGAGGGGGGGACAGGGGGCAATCAGCCC.

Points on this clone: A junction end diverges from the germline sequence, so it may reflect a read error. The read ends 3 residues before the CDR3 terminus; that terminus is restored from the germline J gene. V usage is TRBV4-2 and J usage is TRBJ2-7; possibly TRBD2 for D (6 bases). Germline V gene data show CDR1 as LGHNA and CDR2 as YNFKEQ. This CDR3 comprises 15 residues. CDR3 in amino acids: CASSQVAGRSYEQYF. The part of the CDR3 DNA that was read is TGCGCCAGCAGCCAAGTCGCAGGGAGGTCCTACGAG.

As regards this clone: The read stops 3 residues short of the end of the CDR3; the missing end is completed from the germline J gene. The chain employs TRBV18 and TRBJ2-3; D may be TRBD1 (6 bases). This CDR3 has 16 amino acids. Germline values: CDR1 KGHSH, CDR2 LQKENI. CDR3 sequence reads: CASSLDRIYSNQPQYF. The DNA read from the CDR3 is TGTGCCAGCTCACTGGACAGAATTTATAGCAATCAGCCG.

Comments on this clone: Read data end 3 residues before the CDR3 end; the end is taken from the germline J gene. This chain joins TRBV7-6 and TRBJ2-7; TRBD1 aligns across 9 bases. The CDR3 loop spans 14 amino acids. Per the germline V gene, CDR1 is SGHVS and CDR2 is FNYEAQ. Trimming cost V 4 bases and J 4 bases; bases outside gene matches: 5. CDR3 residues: CASSYRGRGYEQYF. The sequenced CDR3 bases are TGTGCCAGCAGCTACAGGGGGCGCGGGTACGAG.

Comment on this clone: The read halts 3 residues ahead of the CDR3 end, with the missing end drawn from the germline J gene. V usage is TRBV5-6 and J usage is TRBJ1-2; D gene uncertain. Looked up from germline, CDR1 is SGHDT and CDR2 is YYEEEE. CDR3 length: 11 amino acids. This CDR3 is CASSPYYDYTF. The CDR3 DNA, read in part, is TGTGCCAGCAGCCCGTACTACGAC.

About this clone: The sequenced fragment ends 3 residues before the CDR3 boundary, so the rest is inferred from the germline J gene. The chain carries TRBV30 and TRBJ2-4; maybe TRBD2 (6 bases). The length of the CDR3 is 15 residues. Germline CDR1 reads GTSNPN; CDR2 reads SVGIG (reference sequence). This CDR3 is CAWSVVMGGTYGQYF. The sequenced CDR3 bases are TGTGCCTGGAGTGTGGTCATGGGCGGGACTTATGGT.

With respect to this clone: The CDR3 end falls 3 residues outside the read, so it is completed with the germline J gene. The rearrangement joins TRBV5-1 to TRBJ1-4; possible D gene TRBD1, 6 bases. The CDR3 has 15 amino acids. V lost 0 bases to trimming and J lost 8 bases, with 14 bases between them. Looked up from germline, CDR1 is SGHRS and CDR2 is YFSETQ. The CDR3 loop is CASSLERGFSEKLFF. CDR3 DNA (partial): TGCGCCAGCAGCTTGGAGAGGGGGTTCTCCGAAAAA. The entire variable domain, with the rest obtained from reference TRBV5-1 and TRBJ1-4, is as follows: KAGVTQTPRYLIKTRGQQVTLSCSPISGHRSVSWYQQTPGQGLQFLFEYFSETQRNKGNFPGRFSGRQFSNSRSEMNVSTLELGDSALYLCASSLERGFSEKLFFGSGTQLSVL.

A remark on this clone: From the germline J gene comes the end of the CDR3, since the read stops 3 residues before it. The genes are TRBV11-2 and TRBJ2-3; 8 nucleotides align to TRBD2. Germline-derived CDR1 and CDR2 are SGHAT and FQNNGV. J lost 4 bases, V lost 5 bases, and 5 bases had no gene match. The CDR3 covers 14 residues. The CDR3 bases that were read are TGTGCCAGCAGCGCAAGCGGGGGTCCAGATACG. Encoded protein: CASSASGGPDT. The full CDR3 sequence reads CASSASGGPDTQYF.

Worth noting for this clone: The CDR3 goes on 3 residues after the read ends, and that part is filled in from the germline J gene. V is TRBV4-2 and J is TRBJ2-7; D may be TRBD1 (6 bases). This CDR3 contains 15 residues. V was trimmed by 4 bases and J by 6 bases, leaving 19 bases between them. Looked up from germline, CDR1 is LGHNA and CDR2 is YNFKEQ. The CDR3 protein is CASSPAGQGPGEQYF. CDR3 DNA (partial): TGTGCCAGCAGCCCAGCCGGGCAGGGGCCCGGCGAG.

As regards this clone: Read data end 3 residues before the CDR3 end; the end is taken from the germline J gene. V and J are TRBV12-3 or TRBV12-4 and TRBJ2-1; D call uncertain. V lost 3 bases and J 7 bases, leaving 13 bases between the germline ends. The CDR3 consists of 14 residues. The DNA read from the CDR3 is TGTGCCAGCAGTTTTATTGGGCTCTCAAATGAG. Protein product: CASSFIGLSNE. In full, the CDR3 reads CASSFIGLSNEQFF.

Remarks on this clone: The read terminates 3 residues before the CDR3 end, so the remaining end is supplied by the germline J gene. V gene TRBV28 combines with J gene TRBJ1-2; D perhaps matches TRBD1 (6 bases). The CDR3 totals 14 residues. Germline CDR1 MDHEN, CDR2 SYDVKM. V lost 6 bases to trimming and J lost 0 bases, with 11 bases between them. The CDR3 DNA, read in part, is TGTGCCAGCAGGTTGGGGGCTCCTAACTATGGC. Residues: CASRLGAPNYG. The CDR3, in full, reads CASRLGAPNYGYTF.

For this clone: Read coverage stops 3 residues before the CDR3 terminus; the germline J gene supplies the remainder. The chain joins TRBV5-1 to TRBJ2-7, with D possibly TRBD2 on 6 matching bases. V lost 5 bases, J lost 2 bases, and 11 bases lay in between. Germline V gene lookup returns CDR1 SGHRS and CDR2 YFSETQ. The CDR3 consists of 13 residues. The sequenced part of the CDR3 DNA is TGCGCCAGCAGAAATAGCGGAACCTACGAG. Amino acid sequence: CASRNSGTYE. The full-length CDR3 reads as CASRNSGTYEQYF. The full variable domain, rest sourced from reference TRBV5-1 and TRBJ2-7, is KAGVTQTPRYLIKTRGQQVTLSCSPISGHRSVSWYQQTPGQGLQFLFEYFSETQRNKGNFPGRFSGRQFSNSRSEMNVSTLELGDSALYLCASRNSGTYEQYFGPGTRLTVT.

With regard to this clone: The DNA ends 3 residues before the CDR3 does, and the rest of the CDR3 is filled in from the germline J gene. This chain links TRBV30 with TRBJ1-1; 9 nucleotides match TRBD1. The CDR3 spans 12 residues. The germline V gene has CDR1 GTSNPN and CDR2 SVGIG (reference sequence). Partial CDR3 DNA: TGTGCCTGGAGTTCCCTCGACAGGGGG. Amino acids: CAWSSLDRG. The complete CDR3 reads CAWSSLDRGAFF.

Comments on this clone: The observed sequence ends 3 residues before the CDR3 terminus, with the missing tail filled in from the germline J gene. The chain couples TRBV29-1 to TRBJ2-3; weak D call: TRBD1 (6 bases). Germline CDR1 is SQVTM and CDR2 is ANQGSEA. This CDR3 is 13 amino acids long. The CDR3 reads CSVETGYQETQYF. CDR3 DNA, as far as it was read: TGCAGCGTTGAAACAGGGTACCAAGAGACG.

CDR3: CAWSVGTGLTDTYTF. Incomplete CDR3 DNA: TGTGCCTGGAGTGTTGGGACAGGGCTCACAGATACC. The rearrangement joins TRBV30 to TRBJ1-2, with 9 bases lining up with TRBD1. Coverage ceases 3 residues before the CDR3 finishes, and the germline J gene fills in the end. Germline CDR1 and CDR2: GTSNPN and SVGIG (reference sequence). This CDR3 spans 15 amino acids.